The clone carrying this TCR beta chain was seen more than once but under ten times. Its target is unknown. The data originate from a study of T cells after yellow fever vaccination. Findings and caveats of the study: Relatively few clonotypes were ones that appeared in both CD4 and CD8 compartments. Repertoires sorted by FACS could include abundant clonotypes that are contaminants from the bulk population.

Using its own MiXCR run on the 5' RACE reads, TCRdb lists one record per CDR3 protein. The sample comprises 150,000 to 200,000 distinct CDR3 sequences, 6.2% of which are singletons, and about 2.8% rests with the top ten. V lost 8 bases, J lost 3 bases, and 11 bases lay in between. The CDR3 is 13 residues long. Germline loops: CDR1 ENHRY, CDR2 SYGVKD. The sequence came from a man aged 18 to 30 who received the YFV17D yellow fever vaccine. The V call is TRBV10-3, the J call TRBJ2-1, with D perhaps TRBD2 (5 bases). Sequencing was performed on CD4+ T cells sorted from PBMCs, taken on the day of the first yellow fever vaccination. The CDR3 coding sequence is TGTGCCATCGGGCGGGCCGACTACAATGAGCAGTTCTTC. Its translation is CAIGRADYNEQFF.